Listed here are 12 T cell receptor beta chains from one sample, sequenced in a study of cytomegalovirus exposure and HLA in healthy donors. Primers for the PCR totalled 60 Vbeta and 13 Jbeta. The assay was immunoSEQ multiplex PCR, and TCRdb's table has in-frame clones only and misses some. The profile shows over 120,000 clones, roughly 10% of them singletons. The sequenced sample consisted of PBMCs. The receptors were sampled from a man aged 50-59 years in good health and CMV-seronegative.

The CDR3 coding sequence is TGTGCCAGCAGCCCTGGCCGGGGTAACTCTGGAAACACCATATATTTT. This encodes CASSPGRGNSGNTIYF. The V call is TRBV7-9, the J call TRBJ1-3; no definite D call. With 5 bases removed from V and 0 bases from J, the gap between germline ends came to 14 bases. This CDR3 has 16 residues. CDR1 is SEHNR, CDR2 FQNEAQ, per germline (reference sequence).

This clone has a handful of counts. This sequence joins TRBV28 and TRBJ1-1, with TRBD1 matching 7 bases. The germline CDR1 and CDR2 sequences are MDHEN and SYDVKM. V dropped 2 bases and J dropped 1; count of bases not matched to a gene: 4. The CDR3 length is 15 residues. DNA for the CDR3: TGTGCCAGCAGTTTACCCAACAGGGGGAACACTGAAGCTTTCTTT. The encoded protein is CASSLPNRGNTEAFF.

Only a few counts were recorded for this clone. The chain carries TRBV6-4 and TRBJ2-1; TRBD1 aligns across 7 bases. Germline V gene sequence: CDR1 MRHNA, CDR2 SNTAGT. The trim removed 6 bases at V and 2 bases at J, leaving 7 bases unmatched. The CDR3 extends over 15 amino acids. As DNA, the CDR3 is TGTGCCAGCAGGCTTACAGGGGACCCCTACAATGAGCAGTTCTTC. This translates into CASRLTGDPYNEQFF.

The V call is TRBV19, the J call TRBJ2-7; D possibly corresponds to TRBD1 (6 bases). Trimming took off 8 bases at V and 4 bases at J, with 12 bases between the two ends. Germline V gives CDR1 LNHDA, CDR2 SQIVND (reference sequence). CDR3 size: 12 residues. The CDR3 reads CASSGQAYEQYF. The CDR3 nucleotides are TGTGCCAGTTCGGGACAAGCGTACGAGCAGTACTTC. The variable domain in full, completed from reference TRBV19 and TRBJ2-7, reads DGGITQSPKYLFRKEGQNVTLSCEQNLNHDAMYWYRQDPGQGLRLIYYSQIVNDFQKGDIAEGYSVSREKKESFPLTVTSAQKNPTAFYLCASSGQAYEQYFGPGTRLTVT.

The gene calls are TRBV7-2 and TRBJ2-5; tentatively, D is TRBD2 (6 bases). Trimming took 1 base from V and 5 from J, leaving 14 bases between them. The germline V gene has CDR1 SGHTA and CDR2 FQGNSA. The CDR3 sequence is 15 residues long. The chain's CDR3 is CASSLGGTPWETQYF. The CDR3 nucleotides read TGTGCCAGCAGCTTAGGCGGGACCCCGTGGGAGACCCAGTACTTC. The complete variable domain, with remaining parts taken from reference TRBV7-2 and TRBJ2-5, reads GAGVSQSPSNKVTEKGKDVELRCDPISGHTALYWYRQSLGQGLEFLIYFQGNSAPDKSGLPSDRFSAERTGGSVSTLTIQRTQQEDSAVYLCASSLGGTPWETQYFGPGTRLLVL.

The CDR3 here is CASSLAGQITGIGNTIYF. The CDR3 DNA is TGTGCCAGCAGCTTAGCCGGACAGATCACAGGGATAGGGAACACCATATATTTT. V and J are TRBV7-6 and TRBJ1-3; maybe TRBD1 (6 bases). CDR3 length: 18 amino acids. Per germline, CDR1 SGHVS and CDR2 FNYEAQ. Trimming removed 0 bases at V and 7 bases at J, with 22 bases between.

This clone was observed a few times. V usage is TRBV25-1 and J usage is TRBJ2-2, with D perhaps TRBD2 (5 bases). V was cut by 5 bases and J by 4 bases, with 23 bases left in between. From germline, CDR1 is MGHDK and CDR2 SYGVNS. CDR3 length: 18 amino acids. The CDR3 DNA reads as TGTGCCAGCAGTCAATTCCCCCTAGTGGGAGTAGCCACCGGGGAGCTGTTTTTT. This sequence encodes CASSQFPLVGVATGELFF.

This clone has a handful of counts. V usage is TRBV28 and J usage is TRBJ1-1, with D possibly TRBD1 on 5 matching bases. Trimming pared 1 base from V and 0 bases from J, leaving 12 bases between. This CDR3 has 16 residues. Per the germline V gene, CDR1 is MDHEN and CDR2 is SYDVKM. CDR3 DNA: TGTGCCAGCAGTTTATCAGGGCTGGGATTGAACACTGAAGCTTTCTTT. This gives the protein CASSLSGLGLNTEAFF.

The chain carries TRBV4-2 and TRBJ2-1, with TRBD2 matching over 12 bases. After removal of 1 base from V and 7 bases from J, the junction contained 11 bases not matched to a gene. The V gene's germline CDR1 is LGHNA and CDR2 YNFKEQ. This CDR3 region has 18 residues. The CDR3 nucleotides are TGTGCCAGCAGCCAAGTAGGACTAGCGGGATCCATTGGGAATGAGCAGTTCTTC. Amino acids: CASSQVGLAGSIGNEQFF.

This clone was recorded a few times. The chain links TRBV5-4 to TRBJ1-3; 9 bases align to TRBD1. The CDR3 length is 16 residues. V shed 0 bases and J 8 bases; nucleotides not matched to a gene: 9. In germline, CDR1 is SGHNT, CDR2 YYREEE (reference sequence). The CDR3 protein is CASSLDPDRGIDTIYF. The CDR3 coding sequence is TGTGCCAGCAGCTTGGATCCCGACAGGGGGATTGACACCATATATTTT. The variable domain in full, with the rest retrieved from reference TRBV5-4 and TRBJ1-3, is ETGVTQSPTHLIKTRGQQVTLRCSSQSGHNTVSWYQQALGQGPQFIFQYYREEENGRGNFPPRFSGLQFPNYSSELNVNALELDDSALYLCASSLDPDRGIDTIYFGEGSWLTVV.

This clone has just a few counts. DNA for the CDR3: TGTGCCAGCAGCTTTGGGGCCTCCTACAATGAGCAGTTCTTC. This sequence encodes CASSFGASYNEQFF. This chain uses TRBV5-6 with TRBJ2-1; possibly TRBD1 for D (5 bases). CDR3 size: 14 residues. The germline V and J ends were trimmed by 2 bases and 0 bases, with 6 bases remaining between them. From germline, CDR1 is SGHDT and CDR2 YYEEEE.

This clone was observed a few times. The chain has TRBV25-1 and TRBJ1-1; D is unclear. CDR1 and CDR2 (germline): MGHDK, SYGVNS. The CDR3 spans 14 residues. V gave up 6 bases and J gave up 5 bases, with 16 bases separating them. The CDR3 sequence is CASRQTGYSTEAFF. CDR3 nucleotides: TGTGCCAGCAGACAGACGGGGTATTCGACTGAAGCTTTCTTT.